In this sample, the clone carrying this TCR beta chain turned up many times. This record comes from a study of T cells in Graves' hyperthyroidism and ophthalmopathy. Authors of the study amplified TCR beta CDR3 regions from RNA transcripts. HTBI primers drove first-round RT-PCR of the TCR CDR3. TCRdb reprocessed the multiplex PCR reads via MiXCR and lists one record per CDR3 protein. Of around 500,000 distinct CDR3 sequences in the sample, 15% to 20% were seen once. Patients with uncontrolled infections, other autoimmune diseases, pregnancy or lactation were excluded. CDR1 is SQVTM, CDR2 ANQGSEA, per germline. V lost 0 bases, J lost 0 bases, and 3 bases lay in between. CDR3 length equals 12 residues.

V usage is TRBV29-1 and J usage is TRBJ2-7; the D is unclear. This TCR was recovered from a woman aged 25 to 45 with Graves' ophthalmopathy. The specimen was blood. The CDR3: CSVEDGSYEQYF. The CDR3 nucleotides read TGCAGCGTTGAAGACGGCTCCTACGAGCAGTACTTC.